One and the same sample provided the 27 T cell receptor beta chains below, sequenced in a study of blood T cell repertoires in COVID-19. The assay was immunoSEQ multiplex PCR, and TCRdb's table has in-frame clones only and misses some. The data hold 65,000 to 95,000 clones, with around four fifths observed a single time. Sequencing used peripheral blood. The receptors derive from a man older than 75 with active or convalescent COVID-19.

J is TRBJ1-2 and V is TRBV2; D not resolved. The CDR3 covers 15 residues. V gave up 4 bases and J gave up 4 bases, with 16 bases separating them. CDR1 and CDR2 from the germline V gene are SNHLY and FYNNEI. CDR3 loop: CASSGSTGTSYGYTF. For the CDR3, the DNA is TGTGCCAGCAGTGGTTCGACGGGAACAAGCTATGGCTACACCTTC.

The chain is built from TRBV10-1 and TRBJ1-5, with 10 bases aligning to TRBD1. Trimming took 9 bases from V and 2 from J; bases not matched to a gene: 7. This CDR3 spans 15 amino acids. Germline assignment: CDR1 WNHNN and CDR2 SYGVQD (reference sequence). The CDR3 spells CASSPGTGGNQPQHF. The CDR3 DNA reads TGCGCCAGTAGTCCCGGGACAGGGGGCAATCAGCCCCAGCATTTT.

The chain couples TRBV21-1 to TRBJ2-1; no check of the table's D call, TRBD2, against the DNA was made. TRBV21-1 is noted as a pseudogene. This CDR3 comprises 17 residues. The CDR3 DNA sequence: TGTGCCAGCAGCAAATGGGCTAGCGGGGGTCCCTACAATGAGCAGTTCTTC. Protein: CASSKWASGGPYNEQFF.

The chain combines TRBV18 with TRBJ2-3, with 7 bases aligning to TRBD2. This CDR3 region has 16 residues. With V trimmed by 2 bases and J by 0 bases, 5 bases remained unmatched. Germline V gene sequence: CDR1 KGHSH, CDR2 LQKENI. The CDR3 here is CASSPFASGSTDTQYF. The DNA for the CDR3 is TGTGCCAGCTCACCATTCGCTAGCGGTAGCACAGATACGCAGTATTTT.

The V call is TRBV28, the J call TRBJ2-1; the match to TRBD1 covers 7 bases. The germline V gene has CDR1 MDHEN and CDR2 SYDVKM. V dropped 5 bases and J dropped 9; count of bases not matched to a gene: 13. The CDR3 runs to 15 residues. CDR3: CASSPPSDRIAEQFF. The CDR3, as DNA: TGTGCCAGCAGTCCCCCTTCGGACAGGATCGCTGAGCAGTTCTTC.

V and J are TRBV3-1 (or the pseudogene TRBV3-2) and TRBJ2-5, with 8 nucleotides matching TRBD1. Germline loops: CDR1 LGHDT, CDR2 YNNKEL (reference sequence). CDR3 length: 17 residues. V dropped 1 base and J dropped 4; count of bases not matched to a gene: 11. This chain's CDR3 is CASSQGAGAGGSETQYF. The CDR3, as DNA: TGTGCCAGCAGCCAAGGGGCTGGGGCAGGGGGCTCAGAGACCCAGTACTTC.

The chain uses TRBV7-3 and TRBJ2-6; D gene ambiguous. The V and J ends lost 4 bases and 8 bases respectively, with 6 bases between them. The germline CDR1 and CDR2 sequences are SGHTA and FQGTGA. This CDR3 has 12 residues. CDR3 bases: TGTGCCAGCAGCTCCGAGCCCAACGTCCTGACTTTC. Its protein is CASSSEPNVLTF.

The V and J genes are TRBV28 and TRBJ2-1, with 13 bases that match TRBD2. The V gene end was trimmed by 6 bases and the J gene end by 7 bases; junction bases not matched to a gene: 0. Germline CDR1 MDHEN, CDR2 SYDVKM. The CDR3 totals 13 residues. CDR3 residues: CASRLAGGNEQFF. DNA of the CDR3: TGTGCCAGCAGACTAGCGGGGGGGAATGAGCAGTTCTTC.

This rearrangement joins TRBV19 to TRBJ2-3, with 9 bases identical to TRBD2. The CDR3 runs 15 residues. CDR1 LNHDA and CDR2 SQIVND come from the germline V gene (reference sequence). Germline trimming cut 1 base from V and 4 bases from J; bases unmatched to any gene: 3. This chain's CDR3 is CASSIGSGSADTQYF. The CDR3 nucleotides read TGTGCCAGTAGTATAGGTAGCGGGAGTGCAGATACGCAGTATTTT.

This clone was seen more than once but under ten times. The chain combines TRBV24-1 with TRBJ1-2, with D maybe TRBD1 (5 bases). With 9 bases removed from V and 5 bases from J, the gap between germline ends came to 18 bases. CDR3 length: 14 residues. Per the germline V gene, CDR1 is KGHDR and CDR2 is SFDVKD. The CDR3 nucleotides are TGTGCCACCCAAGCAGGGAGGATGGGATATGGCTACACCTTC. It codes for CATQAGRMGYGYTF.

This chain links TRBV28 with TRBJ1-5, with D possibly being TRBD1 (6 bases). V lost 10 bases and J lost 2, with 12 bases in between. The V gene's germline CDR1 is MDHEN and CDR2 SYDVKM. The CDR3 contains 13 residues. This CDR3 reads CATYRVGNQPQHF. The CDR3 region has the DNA TGTGCCACCTACAGGGTGGGCAATCAGCCCCAGCATTTT. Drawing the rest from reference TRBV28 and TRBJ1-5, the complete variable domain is DVKVTQSSRYLVKRTGEKVFLECVQDMDHENMFWYRQDPGLGLRLIYFSYDVKMKEKGDIPEGYSVSREKKERFSLILESASTNQTSMYLCATYRVGNQPQHFGDGTRLSIL.

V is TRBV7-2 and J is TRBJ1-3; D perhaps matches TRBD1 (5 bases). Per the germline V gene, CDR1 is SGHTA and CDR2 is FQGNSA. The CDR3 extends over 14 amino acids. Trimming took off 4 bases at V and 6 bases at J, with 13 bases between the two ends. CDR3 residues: CASSSQGFKNTIYF. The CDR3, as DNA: TGTGCCAGCAGCTCGCAGGGTTTTAAAAACACCATATATTTT.

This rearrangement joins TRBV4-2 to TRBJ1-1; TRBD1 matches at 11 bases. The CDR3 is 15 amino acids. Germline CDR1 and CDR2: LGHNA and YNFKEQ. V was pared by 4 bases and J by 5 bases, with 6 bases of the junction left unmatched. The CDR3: CASSLRTGGGTEAFF. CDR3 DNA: TGTGCCAGCAGCCTTAGGACAGGGGGCGGGACTGAAGCTTTCTTT.

The CDR3 protein is CAWRNRFLYGYTF. The CDR3 DNA reads TGTGCCTGGAGGAACAGGTTCCTGTATGGCTACACCTTC. This rearrangement joins TRBV30 to TRBJ1-2, with D tentatively TRBD1 (5 bases). The germline V gene encodes CDR1 GTSNPN and CDR2 SVGIG (reference sequence). The V gene lost 3 bases and the J gene lost 5 bases, with 13 bases spanning the gap. The CDR3 is 13 amino acids.

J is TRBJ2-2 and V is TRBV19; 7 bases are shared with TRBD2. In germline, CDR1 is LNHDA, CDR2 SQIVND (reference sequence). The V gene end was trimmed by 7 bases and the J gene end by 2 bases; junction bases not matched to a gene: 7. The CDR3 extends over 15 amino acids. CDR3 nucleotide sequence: TGTGCCAGTACTCTAGCGGCAGGCAACACCGGGGAGCTGTTTTTT. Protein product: CASTLAAGNTGELFF.

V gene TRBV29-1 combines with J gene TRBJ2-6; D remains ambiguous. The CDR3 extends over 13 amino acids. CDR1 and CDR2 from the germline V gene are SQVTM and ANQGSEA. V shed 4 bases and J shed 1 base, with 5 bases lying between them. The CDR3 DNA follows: TGCAGCGTTGTTTCATCTGGGGCCAACGTCCTGACTTTC. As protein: CSVVSSGANVLTF.

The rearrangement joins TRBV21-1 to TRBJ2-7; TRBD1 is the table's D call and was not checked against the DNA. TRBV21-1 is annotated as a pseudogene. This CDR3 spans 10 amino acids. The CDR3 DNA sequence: TGTGCCAGCAGCACCCGGGACAAAGGCGTC. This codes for CASSTRDKGV.

CDR3 in DNA: TGTGCCACCAGTGGTCAACAGGGGGGGGGCTATGGCTACACCTTC. As protein: CATSGQQGGGYGYTF. The chain joins TRBV24-1 to TRBJ1-2; 8 positions agree with TRBD1. The CDR3 sequence is 15 residues long. Germline V gene lookup returns CDR1 KGHDR and CDR2 SFDVKD. After removal of 5 bases from V and 4 bases from J, the junction contained 8 bases not matched to a gene.

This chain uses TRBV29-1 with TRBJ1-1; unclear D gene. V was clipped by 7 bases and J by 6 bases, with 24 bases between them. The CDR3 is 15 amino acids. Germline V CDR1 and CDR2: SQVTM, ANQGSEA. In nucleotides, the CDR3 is TGCAGCGCGGTTGGGCTCCCGCTTATCTCACCTGAAGCTTTCTTT. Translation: CSAVGLPLISPEAFF.

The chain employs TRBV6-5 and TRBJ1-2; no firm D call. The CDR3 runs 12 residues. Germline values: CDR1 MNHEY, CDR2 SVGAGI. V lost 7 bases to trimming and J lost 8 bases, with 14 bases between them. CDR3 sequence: CASTRSTLGYTF. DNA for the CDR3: TGTGCCAGCACCCGGTCTACTTTGGGCTACACCTTC.

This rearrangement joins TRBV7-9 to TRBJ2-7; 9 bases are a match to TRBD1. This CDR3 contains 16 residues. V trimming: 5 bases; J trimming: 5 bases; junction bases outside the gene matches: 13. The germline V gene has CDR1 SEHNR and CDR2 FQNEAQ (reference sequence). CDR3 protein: CASSPGRDRVFDEQYV. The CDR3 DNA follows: TGTGCCAGCAGCCCCGGCCGGGACAGGGTTTTTGACGAGCAGTACGTC.

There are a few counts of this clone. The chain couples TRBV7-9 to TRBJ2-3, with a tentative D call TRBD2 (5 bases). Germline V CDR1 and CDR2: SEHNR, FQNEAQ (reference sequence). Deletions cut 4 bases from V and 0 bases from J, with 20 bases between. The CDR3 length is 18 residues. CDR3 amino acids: CASSSPPGRRSSTDTQYF. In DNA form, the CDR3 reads TGTGCCAGCAGCTCTCCCCCCGGCAGGAGGTCTAGCACAGATACGCAGTATTTT. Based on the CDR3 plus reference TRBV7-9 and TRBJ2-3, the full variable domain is DTGVSQNPRHKITKRGQNVTFRCDPISEHNRLYWYRQTLGQGPEFLTYFQNEAQLEKSRLLSDRFSAERPKGSFSTLEIQRTEQGDSAMYLCASSSPPGRRSSTDTQYFGPGTRLTVL.

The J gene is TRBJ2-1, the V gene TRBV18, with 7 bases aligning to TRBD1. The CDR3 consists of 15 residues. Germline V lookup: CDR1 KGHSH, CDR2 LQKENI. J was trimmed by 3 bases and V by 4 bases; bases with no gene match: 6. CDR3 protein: CASSQGAEVYNEQFF. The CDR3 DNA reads TGTGCCAGCTCACAGGGGGCAGAGGTCTACAATGAGCAGTTCTTC.

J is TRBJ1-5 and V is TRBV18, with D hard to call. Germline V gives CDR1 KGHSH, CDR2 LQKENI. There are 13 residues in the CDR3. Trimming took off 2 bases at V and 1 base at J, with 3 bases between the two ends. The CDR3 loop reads CASSPGSNQPQHF. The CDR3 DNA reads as TGTGCCAGCTCACCAGGCAGCAATCAGCCCCAGCATTTT.

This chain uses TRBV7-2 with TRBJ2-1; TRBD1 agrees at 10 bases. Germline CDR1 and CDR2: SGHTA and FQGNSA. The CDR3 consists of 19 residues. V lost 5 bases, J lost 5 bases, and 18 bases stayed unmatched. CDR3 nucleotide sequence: TGTGCCAGCAGCCCGGGACAGGGGTATAGTAGGGCCTTTAACAATGAGCAGTTCTTC. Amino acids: CASSPGQGYSRAFNNEQFF.

The CDR3 nucleotides are TGTGCCAGCAGCCCCGGGGGACTTATGTCACCCCTCCACTTT. This encodes CASSPGGLMSPLHF. V and J are TRBV11-3 and TRBJ1-6; tentatively, D is TRBD1 (5 bases). Trimming pared 5 bases from V and 10 bases from J, leaving 15 bases between. The germline CDR1 and CDR2 sequences are SGHNT and YENEEA. The length of the CDR3 is 14 residues.

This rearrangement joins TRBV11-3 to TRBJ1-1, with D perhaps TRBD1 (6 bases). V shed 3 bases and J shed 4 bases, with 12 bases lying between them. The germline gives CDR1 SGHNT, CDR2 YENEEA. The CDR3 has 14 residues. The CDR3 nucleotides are TGTGCCAGCAGCTTTGCACAGGGTTTCACTGAAGCTTTCTTT. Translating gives CASSFAQGFTEAFF.